This T cell receptor (beta chain) is from a study of blood T cell repertoires in COVID-19 (dated by TCRdb to 2018 to 2020). Regarding the research as a whole: Samples from collaborators originated in the United States, Italy and Spain and spanned both the acute and convalescent phases of COVID-19. The material from the prospective study consisted of cDNA or gDNA derived from T cells, B-cell-depleted T cells, or PBMCs. Deeply sampled blood TCRbeta repertoires from subjects exposed to, actively infected with, or recovered from COVID-19 were included in the dataset. The repertoires were made available in a free public database intended to serve as a resource for research on the immune response to SARS-CoV-2. The samples were drawn from the first 160 participants of the ongoing ImmuneRACE study and from under 1,500 subjects provided by 6 global collaborators. Sample metadata almost always included a de-identified subject ID, COVID-19 status, age in years and sex. Where HLA class I and class II types were available, the types were taken from metadata supplied by the sample provider, not from assay-based typing. Study-wide findings and limitations: The quantity of clinical and demographic metadata differed by source and by participant and was supplied without curation.

CDR1 is given as SGHRS and CDR2 as YFSETQ, both from the germline V gene. V is cut by 4 bases and J by 6 bases, and the space between the germline ends is 25 bases. The CDR3 contains 18 residues, cysteine and phenylalanine counted. CDR3 DNA only is kept here, 54 bases in frame from base 1. TCRbeta CDR3 regions were amplified from genomic DNA by means of the immunoSEQ Assay, a bias-controlled multiplex PCR. As for the original processing: Nucleated cell counts per sample were estimated from amplification of reference gene primers within the assay. Sequence reads were collapsed and filtered to measure the absolute abundance of every unique TCRbeta CDR3 rearrangement. Productive Simpson clonality was computed per sample as the square root of Simpson's diversity index over productive rearrangements. TCRdb took this table from immuneACCESS and kept in-frame rearrangements with V and J called. Such tables lack part of the clones; where checked against another copy, unresolved V genes explain under half of the gap, and the rest is unexplained. Clone size and the V and J calls come from that table; the DNA yielded D and trimming. The sample table holds fewer than 300,000 clones, of which about 87% were seen once. About 4.1% of the sample belongs to the ten largest clones.

About this clone: The antigen it binds to is not known. One base away there is no much larger clone; base qualities are not given.

A second Seattle source provided samples from volunteer blood donors who had recovered from COVID-19. Collaborating institutions collected whole blood in K2EDTA tubes following their own protocols. Collaborator samples were shipped for TCRbeta analysis as frozen whole blood, isolated PBMCs, or DNA extracted from either sample type. This TCR was sampled from a man aged 60-69 years who had recovered from COVID-19. Specimen: peripheral blood. This chain is built from TRBV5-1 and TRBJ2-2, and the D gene may be TRBD2, 6 bases matching. Here is the DNA: TGCGCCAGCAGCCCAGGACTAAGCGCCAGGCTAATGGCCGGGGAGCTGTTTTTT. The resulting protein is CASSPGLSARLMAGELFF. Here the CDR3 is joined to the reference TRBV5-1 and TRBJ2-2 genes, and the full variable domain is: KAGVTQTPRYLIKTRGQQVTLSCSPISGHRSVSWYQQTPGQGLQFLFEYFSETQRNKGNFPGRFSGRQFSNSRSEMNVSTLELGDSALYLCASSPGLSARLMAGELFFGEGSRLTVL.